These 30 T cell receptor beta chains share one sample of origin, sequenced in a study of T cells after yellow fever vaccination. MiXCR, applied by TCRdb to the 5' RACE reads, yields one record per CDR3 protein. The profile covers approximately 300,000 distinct CDR3 sequences, with approximately 7% appearing a single time and around 17% taken by the ten largest. The source material was PBMCs, sampled roughly 45 days after the first yellow fever vaccination. The receptors stem from a man younger than 30 who received the YFV17D yellow fever vaccine.

This clonotype has more than one count but fewer than ten. The V call is TRBV29-1, the J call TRBJ2-2; D not certain. Per germline, CDR1 SQVTM and CDR2 ANQGSEA. V lost 5 bases to trimming and J lost 5 bases, with 12 bases between them. The CDR3 length is 13 residues. CDR3 coding DNA: TGCAGCGTTCGTCAGGACCTGACCGGGGAGCTGTTTTTT. This gives the protein CSVRQDLTGELFF.

The rearrangement uses TRBV10-3 and TRBJ2-5; 7 bases line up with TRBD1. Losses at the gene ends were 8 bases for V and 2 bases for J; bases not matched to a gene: 2. The CDR3 has 12 amino acids. Germline-derived CDR1 and CDR2 are ENHRY and SYGVKD. The CDR3 DNA follows: TGTGCCATCGGACAGGAGCAAGAGACCCAGTACTTC. It specifies CAIGQEQETQYF.

This clonotype was counted ten times or more. The CDR3 loop is CASSLVRSGNTIYF. The CDR3 nucleotides are TGTGCCAGCAGCTTAGTGCGCTCTGGAAACACCATATATTTT. This chain joins TRBV11-2 and TRBJ1-3; D unresolved. Germline values: CDR1 SGHAT, CDR2 FQNNGV. V lost 1 base to trimming and J lost 0 bases, with 4 bases between them. The CDR3 totals 14 residues.

This clonotype was detected ten times or more. The chain has TRBV5-1 and TRBJ1-5; D perhaps matches TRBD1 (5 bases). The CDR3 runs 14 residues. V lost 7 bases to trimming and J lost 7 bases, with 18 bases between them. Per germline, CDR1 SGHRS and CDR2 YFSETQ. The CDR3 DNA reads as TGCGCCAGCCGGACTCACCCCGGGGGGCAGCCCCAGCATTTT. Protein: CASRTHPGGQPQHF.

Comment on this clonotype: At one end the junction does not follow the germline gene, possibly because of a read error. The J gene is TRBJ2-2, the V gene TRBV10-3; perhaps TRBD1 as D (7 bases). Germline V CDR1 and CDR2: ENHRY, SYGVKD. The CDR3 runs to 12 residues. DNA of the CDR3: TGTGCCTCTCGGGACAGCCGCGGGGAGCCGTTTTTT. It encodes CASRDSRGEPFF.

This clonotype appeared a few times. In DNA, the CDR3 is TGCAGCCCGAGGACAGGGGATTCACCCCTCCACTTT. Protein product: CSPRTGDSPLHF. This chain connects TRBV20-1 to TRBJ1-6; 9 nucleotides line up with TRBD1. The CDR3 consists of 12 residues. CDR1 is DFQATT and CDR2 is SNEGSKA in the germline V gene (reference sequence).

This clonotype was seen a handful of times. This sequence joins TRBV7-8 and TRBJ1-3, with 7 bases fitting TRBD1. Germline assignment: CDR1 SGHVS and CDR2 FQNEAQ. This CDR3 spans 16 amino acids. With V trimmed by 6 bases and J by 0 bases, 8 bases remained unmatched. CDR3 DNA: TGTGCCAGCAGTTCCACCTGGGACAGCTCTGGAAACACCATATATTTT. This translates into CASSSTWDSSGNTIYF.

The V gene is TRBV6-1, the J gene TRBJ1-6, with D possibly being TRBD1 (6 bases). Trimming took 4 bases from V and 8 from J, leaving 12 bases between them. From germline, CDR1 is MNHNS and CDR2 SASEGT. The CDR3 is 14 residues long. CDR3 in DNA: TGTGCCAGCAGTGCTACAGGGACTTATTCACCCCTCCACTTT. Protein sequence: CASSATGTYSPLHF.

This clonotype showed up just a few times. The rearrangement joins TRBV9 to TRBJ2-7; possibly TRBD2 for D (7 bases). This CDR3 contains 15 residues. The germline V gene encodes CDR1 SGDLS and CDR2 YYNGEE. The germline V and J ends were trimmed by 0 bases and 6 bases, with 16 bases remaining between them. The CDR3 region has the DNA TGTGCCAGCAGCGTAGGCCAGGGGAGGGTAGGCGAGCAGTACTTC. Encoded protein: CASSVGQGRVGEQYF. Using reference TRBV9 and TRBJ2-7 for the parts outside the CDR3, the full variable domain is DSGVTQTPKHLITATGQRVTLRCSPRSGDLSVYWYQQSLDQGLQFLIQYYNGEERAKGNILERFSAQQFPDLHSELNLSSLELGDSALYFCASSVGQGRVGEQYFGPGTRLTVT.

This clonotype was found a few times. The genes are TRBV7-3 and TRBJ2-1; 8 bases match TRBD2. Trimming took 5 bases from V and 7 from J; bases not matched to a gene: 4. This CDR3 spans 13 amino acids. Germline values: CDR1 SGHTA, CDR2 FQGTGA. CDR3 in amino acids: CASSPSGGNEQFF. CDR3 in DNA: TGTGCCAGCAGCCCGAGCGGGGGAAATGAGCAGTTCTTC.

The chain employs TRBV19 and TRBJ2-7; a weak D match, TRBD1 (6 bases). V gave up 5 bases and J gave up 2 bases, with 19 bases separating them. The CDR3 is made up of 16 amino acids. Per germline, CDR1 LNHDA and CDR2 SQIVND (reference sequence). The CDR3 region has the DNA TGTGCCAGTAGTCGAAACCTACAGGGACCCCCCTACGAGCAGTACTTC. Translated, it gives CASSRNLQGPPYEQYF.

This clonotype was picked up a small number of times. Because the CDR3's place on the DNA is in doubt, the DNA is left out and the CDR3 is given as listed by TCRdb. The chain carries TRBV20-1 and TRBJ1-1; TRBD1, the table's D call, was not compared with the DNA. Inclusive of both ends, the CDR3 amounts to 11 amino acids. Germline V gene data show CDR1 as DFQATT and CDR2 as SNEGSKA (reference sequence). The CDR3: CSAASWATGTF.

This clonotype was detected a few times. The chain links TRBV10-3 to TRBJ2-5, with D uncertain. This CDR3 has 14 residues. CDR1 is ENHRY, CDR2 SYGVKD, per germline. V was clipped by 4 bases and J by 4 bases, with 13 bases between them. In DNA, the CDR3 is TGTGCCATCAGTGCCTCAGGTTTGGGAGAGACCCAGTACTTC. This encodes CAISASGLGETQYF.

In its sample, this clonotype was seen a few times. This chain joins TRBV28 and TRBJ2-3, with 10 bases that match TRBD2. This CDR3 has 16 amino acids. The V segment lost 2 bases and the J segment 3 bases; nucleotides outside the gene matches: 5. From germline, CDR1 is MDHEN and CDR2 SYDVKM. The CDR3 sequence is CASSLGPGLATDTQYF. DNA for the CDR3: TGTGCCAGCAGTTTAGGTCCGGGACTAGCGACAGATACGCAGTATTTT. Full variable domain (missing parts from reference TRBV28 and TRBJ2-3): DVKVTQSSRYLVKRTGEKVFLECVQDMDHENMFWYRQDPGLGLRLIYFSYDVKMKEKGDIPEGYSVSREKKERFSLILESASTNQTSMYLCASSLGPGLATDTQYFGPGTRLTVL.

The V call is TRBV20-1, the J call TRBJ1-1; no clear D. The V gene's germline CDR1 is DFQATT and CDR2 SNEGSKA (reference sequence). The V end was cut by 6 bases, the J end by 2 bases, with 7 bases between. The CDR3 totals 11 residues. The CDR3 DNA follows: TGCAGTGCGTCCGATAACACTGAAGCTTTCTTT. Its translation: CSASDNTEAFF.

The J gene is TRBJ1-5, the V gene TRBV9, with D unresolved. The CDR3 runs to 15 residues. CDR1 and CDR2 (germline): SGDLS, YYNGEE. Trimming pared 0 bases from V and 1 base from J, leaving 8 bases between. CDR3 loop: CASSVGPDSNQPQHF. Here the CDR3 DNA reads TGTGCCAGCAGCGTAGGTCCGGACAGCAATCAGCCCCAGCATTTT. Full variable domain (rest looked up from reference TRBV9 and TRBJ1-5): DSGVTQTPKHLITATGQRVTLRCSPRSGDLSVYWYQQSLDQGLQFLIQYYNGEERAKGNILERFSAQQFPDLHSELNLSSLELGDSALYFCASSVGPDSNQPQHFGDGTRLSIL.

This clonotype was seen more than once but under ten times. The V and J genes are TRBV20-1 and TRBJ1-4; maybe TRBD1 (5 bases). V gave up 5 bases and J gave up 6 bases, with 13 bases separating them. The CDR3 spans 13 residues. The germline gives CDR1 DFQATT, CDR2 SNEGSKA (reference sequence). CDR3 coding DNA: TGCAGTGCTCCGCCACAAGGGGATGAAAAACTGTTTTTT. Residues: CSAPPQGDEKLFF.

The J gene is TRBJ2-7, the V gene TRBV10-3; D is uncertain. Germline V gene data show CDR1 as ENHRY and CDR2 as SYGVKD. Trimming shortened V by 5 bases and J by 5 bases, and 16 bases separated the two germline ends. The CDR3 is 14 amino acids. Here the CDR3 DNA reads TGTGCCATCAGTAAACCCCCCCAACGGGACGAGCAGTACTTC. Its protein product is CAISKPPQRDEQYF.

This clonotype was observed at least ten times. The chain recombines TRBV6-2 or TRBV6-3 with TRBJ2-3; D remains unclear. Trimming removed 0 bases from V and 2 bases from J, with 3 bases in between. The CDR3 has 13 amino acids. Germline V gives CDR1 MNHEY, CDR2 SVGEGT. The CDR3 sequence: CASSYSVTDTQYF. CDR3 in DNA: TGTGCCAGCAGTTACTCCGTCACAGATACGCAGTATTTT.

The V call is TRBV28, the J call TRBJ2-7; D is perhaps TRBD1 or TRBD2 (6 bases each). CDR3 size: 14 residues. Germline CDR1 reads MDHEN; CDR2 reads SYDVKM. V dropped 4 bases and J dropped 6 bases, with 16 bases sitting between them. The CDR3: CASSSPRGAAEQYV. The CDR3 coding sequence is TGTGCCAGCAGTTCTCCTAGGGGGGCAGCCGAGCAGTACGTC.

This clonotype was counted only a few times. The genes are TRBV29-1 and TRBJ2-2; the D gene is possibly TRBD2 (7 bases). Germline V lookup: CDR1 SQVTM, CDR2 ANQGSEA. Trimming left V 7 bases short and J 10 bases short, with 22 bases between. The CDR3 spans 14 residues. The CDR3, as DNA: TGCAGCGCCCCCTCCCCGACGGGGGGCCCGGAGCTGTTTTTT. The encoded protein is CSAPSPTGGPELFF.

This clonotype appeared a few times. The CDR3: CASSLVATDYSNQPQHF. In nucleotides, the CDR3 is TGTGCCAGCAGTTTAGTCGCTACGGACTATAGCAATCAGCCCCAGCATTTT. The chain is built from TRBV12-3 or TRBV12-4 and TRBJ1-5; D unclear. This CDR3 comprises 17 residues. Trimming shortened V by 1 base and J by 0 bases, and 13 bases separated the two germline ends.

The chain combines TRBV19 with TRBJ1-5, with 8 nucleotides matching TRBD1. Per the germline V gene, CDR1 is LNHDA and CDR2 is SQIVND (reference sequence). V dropped 5 bases and J dropped 6; count of bases not matched to a gene: 9. The CDR3 contains 15 residues. The CDR3 region has the DNA TGTGCCAGTAGTCGCCGGACAGGGCCTGGTCAGCCCCAGCATTTT. It is translated as CASSRRTGPGQPQHF.

The chain employs TRBV5-1 and TRBJ1-4; TRBD1 matches 8 bases. Germline V gene lookup returns CDR1 SGHRS and CDR2 YFSETQ. The V gene end was trimmed by 4 bases and the J gene end by 0 bases; junction bases not matched to a gene: 8. CDR3 length equals 17 residues. For the CDR3, the DNA is TGCGCCAGCAGCCAGTCGTGGACAGGGACAACTAATGAAAAACTGTTTTTT. This gives the protein CASSQSWTGTTNEKLFF.

Only a few counts were recorded for this clonotype. The junction shows a germline mismatch at one end, possibly a read error. The chain uses TRBV12-3 or TRBV12-4 and TRBJ1-4; 7 bases are shared with TRBD1. The CDR3 extends over 13 amino acids. CDR3: CASSTEQGSAARF. Here the CDR3 DNA reads TGTGCCAGCAGTACGGAACAGGGGTCCGCTGCTCGATTT.

About this clonotype: The CDR3 does not end in the conserved phenylalanine or tryptophan, so this is likely a read error. The chain links TRBV30 to TRBJ1-5, with 11 positions matching TRBD1. CDR3 length equals 17 residues. Germline-derived CDR1 and CDR2 are GTSNPN and SVGIG (reference sequence). The trim removed 2 bases at V and 9 bases at J, leaving 15 bases unmatched. CDR3 amino acids: CAWSIPGTGGTISPQHS. CDR3 DNA sequence: TGTGCCTGGAGTATTCCAGGGACAGGGGGAACAATTTCGCCCCAGCATTCT.

This chain links TRBV20-1 with TRBJ2-3, with 8 bases that match TRBD2. CDR1 and CDR2 (germline): DFQATT, SNEGSKA (reference sequence). The CDR3 sequence is 15 residues long. Unmatched junction bases numbered 8, after V lost 5 bases and J lost 1 base. CDR3 DNA sequence: TGCAGTGCTCCCCCCGGGGGGGGCGGCACAGATACGCAGTATTTT. Translated: CSAPPGGGGTDTQYF.

This clonotype was counted between two and nine times. V and J are TRBV5-4 and TRBJ1-1; 7 nucleotides line up with TRBD1. The ends lost 7 bases at V and 0 bases at J; junction bases unmatched: 12. The CDR3 covers 16 residues. CDR1 and CDR2 (germline): SGHNT, YYREEE (reference sequence). The CDR3 DNA is TGTGCCAGCGGCCCAGGGGGGGGCCTTATGAACACTGAAGCTTTCTTT. Its translation is CASGPGGGLMNTEAFF.

This clonotype was observed a few times. The chain couples TRBV7-9 to TRBJ2-3; 7 positions match TRBD2. The CDR3 consists of 14 residues. Germline V gene lookup returns CDR1 SEHNR and CDR2 FQNEAQ (reference sequence). V was pared by 4 bases and J by 6 bases, with 7 bases of the junction left unmatched. As DNA, the CDR3 is TGTGCCAGCAGCTCCTTCAGCGGGGAGGATACGCAGTATTTT. It codes for CASSSFSGEDTQYF.

The sample holds many counts of this clonotype. The CDR3 region is CASSQDRTGRLFF. Written as DNA, the CDR3 is TGTGCCAGCAGCCAAGATCGGACCGGGCGCCTGTTTTTT. The gene calls are TRBV14 and TRBJ2-2, with D unclear. CDR1 is SGHDN and CDR2 is FVKESK in the germline V gene. Trimming removed 0 bases from V and 14 bases from J, with 13 bases in between. The CDR3 length is 13 residues.